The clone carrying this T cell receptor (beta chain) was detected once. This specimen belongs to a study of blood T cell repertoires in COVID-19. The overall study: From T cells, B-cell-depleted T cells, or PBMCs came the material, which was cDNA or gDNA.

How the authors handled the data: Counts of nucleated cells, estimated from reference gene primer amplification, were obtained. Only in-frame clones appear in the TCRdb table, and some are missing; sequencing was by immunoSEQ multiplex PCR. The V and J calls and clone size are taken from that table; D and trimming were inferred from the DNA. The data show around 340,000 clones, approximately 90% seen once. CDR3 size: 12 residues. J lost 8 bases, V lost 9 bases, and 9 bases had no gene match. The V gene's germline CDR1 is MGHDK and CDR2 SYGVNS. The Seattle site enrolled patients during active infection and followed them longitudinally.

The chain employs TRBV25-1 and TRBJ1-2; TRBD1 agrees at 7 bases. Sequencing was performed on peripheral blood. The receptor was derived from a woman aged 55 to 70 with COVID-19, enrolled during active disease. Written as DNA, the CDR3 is TGTGCCAGTATCAAGGGGGCGGGCGGCTACACCTTC. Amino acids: CASIKGAGGYTF.